The rows below give T cell receptor beta chains drawn from one sample of a study of cytomegalovirus exposure and HLA in healthy donors. Data came from immunoSEQ multiplex PCR; TCRdb stores just in-frame clones and leaves some out. The sample holds some 96,000 clones, around four fifths seen once. What was sequenced was PBMCs. These receptor sequences come from a man in his forties in good health and CMV-seronegative. The CDR3 runs from the conserved cysteine through the conserved F or W. A D gene is named only where the DNA matches it firmly. Where a row states a size, it is once, few, many or the class of an expanded clone; other rows omit it.

clone_size	j_call	d_call	v_call	cdr3_nt	cdr3_aa
NA	TRBJ2-2	NA	TRBV19	TGTGCCAGTAGTAGAGGCATCAAAGGGAACACCGGGGAGCTGTTTTTT	CASSRGIKGNTGELFF
NA	TRBJ2-7	TRBD2	TRBV10-3	TGTGCCATTGGGGTAGCGGGAGGGTCCCACGAGCAGTACTTC	CAIGVAGGSHEQYF
NA	TRBJ2-1	TRBD2	TRBV2	TGTGCCAGCAGTACTAGTCAGGGACTAGCGGGAGTCAATGAGCAGTTCTTC	CASSTSQGLAGVNEQFF
NA	TRBJ2-1	TRBD2	TRBV7-9	TGTGCCAGCAGAAGAGCGGGGGGGCCGGTATCCTACAATGAGCAGTTCTTC	CASRRAGGPVSYNEQFF
NA	TRBJ1-2	NA	TRBV6-5	TGTGCCAGCAGTTACTCGGGGGGGCGCTATGGCTACACCTTC	CASSYSGGRYGYTF
NA	TRBJ2-1	TRBD1	TRBV5-4	TGTGCCAGCAGCCCGACAGGGCCCAATGAGCAGTTCTTC	CASSPTGPNEQFF
NA	TRBJ2-7	NA	TRBV7-9	TGTGCCAGCAGCTTGGGAGTAGGGGGGGGCAAGACCTACGAGCAGTACTTC	CASSLGVGGGKTYEQYF
NA	TRBJ2-7	TRBD1	TRBV28	TGTGCCAGCAGTACCTCCACCAGGGGGTTCAACGAGCAGTACTTC	CASSTSTRGFNEQYF
NA	TRBJ1-5	NA	TRBV19	TGTGCCAGTAGTATATCGGAGGCTAGCCCCCAGCATTTT	CASSISEASPQHF
NA	TRBJ2-7	TRBD2	TRBV27	TGTGCCAGCAGTTTAATATCGGCGGGAGGCTCCTACGAGCAGTACTTC	CASSLISAGGSYEQYF
NA	TRBJ2-3	NA	TRBV6-5	TGTGCCAGCAGTTTAGCGGTCACAGATACGCAGTATTTT	CASSLAVTDTQYF
NA	TRBJ1-2	NA	TRBV19	TGTGCCAGTAGTATAGGGGCAGAGCCCAACTATGGCTACACCTTC	CASSIGAEPNYGYTF
few	TRBJ2-2	NA	TRBV2	TGTGCCAGCAGCGGTAGCGCGCCCGGGGAGCTGTTTTTT	CASSGSAPGELFF
NA	TRBJ1-1	TRBD1	TRBV7-2	TGTGCCAGCAGCCCACAAACAGGGGGCGGAACTGAAGCTTTCTTT	CASSPQTGGGTEAFF
few	TRBJ2-1	TRBD1	TRBV28	TGTGCCAGCAGTTGGGGACAGAACAATGAGCAGTTCTTC	CASSWGQNNEQFF
NA	TRBJ1-4	NA	TRBV9	TGTGCCAGCAGCGTAGCTACGGGGGGAGCCAATGAAAAACTGTTTTTT	CASSVATGGANEKLFF